The clone carrying this TCR beta chain was seen ten or more times. TCR beta CDR3 regions were amplified from RNA. The HTBI set primed first-round TCR CDR3 RT-PCR. One entry per CDR3 protein, called by TCRdb with MiXCR from the multiplex PCR reads. The sample lists 450,000 to 600,000 distinct CDR3 sequences, approximately 15% occurring once. Per the germline V gene, CDR1 is SGHNT and CDR2 is YENEEA. There are 13 residues in the CDR3. Trimming removed 1 base from V and 3 bases from J, with 7 bases in between. This sample is drawn from a study of T cells in Graves' hyperthyroidism and ophthalmopathy. Material for sequencing was blood. This clonotype was sampled from a woman in her thirties or forties with Graves' hyperthyroidism. The gene calls are TRBV11-3 and TRBJ2-7; D gene uncertain. CDR3 protein: CASSLVGNYEQYF. DNA of the CDR3: TGTGCCAGCAGCTTAGTGGGCAACTACGAGCAGTACTTC.